Listed here is a single T cell receptor (beta chain). Its antigen is not identified. This entry is derived from a study of blood T cells in healthy people across ages. For the second PCR, which ran for 7 to 11 cycles, a sample-barcoded 5' primer and a J-beta primer mix were used. TCRdb independently ran MiXCR on the 5' RACE reads; one entry per CDR3 protein. The table includes fewer than 900,000 distinct CDR3 sequences, over 45% detected once. Study results and caveats: More naive CD4+ cells and higher diversity marked long-lived donors relative to aged donors.

From germline, CDR1 is ENHRY and CDR2 SYGVKD. The CDR3 is 14 residues long. Trimming shortened V by 4 bases and J by 1 base, and 7 bases separated the two germline ends. This chain links TRBV10-3 with TRBJ2-2, with D perhaps TRBD2 (5 bases). This clonotype was obtained from a woman between 55 and 75 years old in good health. Sequencing used blood. The CDR3 is CAISGGLNTGELFF. DNA of the CDR3: TGTGCCATCAGTGGCGGGTTGAACACCGGGGAGCTGTTTTTT.